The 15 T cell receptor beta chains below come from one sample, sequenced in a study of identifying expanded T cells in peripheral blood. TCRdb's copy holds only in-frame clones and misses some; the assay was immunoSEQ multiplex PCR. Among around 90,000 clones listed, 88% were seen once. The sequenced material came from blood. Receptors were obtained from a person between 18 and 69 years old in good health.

The CDR3 reads CASRPFGGRGEEQFF. The DNA of the CDR3 is TGTGCCAGCAGGCCTTTCGGCGGGCGAGGGGAAGAGCAGTTCTTC. The rearrangement uses TRBV5-4 and TRBJ2-1; the D gene could be TRBD1 or TRBD2 (5 bases each). The CDR3 runs to 15 residues. In germline, CDR1 is SGHNT, CDR2 YYREEE (reference sequence). Deletions cut 5 bases from V and 10 bases from J, with 22 bases between.

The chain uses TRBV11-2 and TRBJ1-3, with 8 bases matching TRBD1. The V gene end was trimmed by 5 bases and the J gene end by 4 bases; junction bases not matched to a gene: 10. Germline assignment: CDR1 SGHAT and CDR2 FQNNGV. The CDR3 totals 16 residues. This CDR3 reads CASSPGGGQGGNTIYF. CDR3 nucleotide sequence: TGTGCCAGCAGCCCCGGAGGTGGACAGGGAGGAAACACCATATATTTT.

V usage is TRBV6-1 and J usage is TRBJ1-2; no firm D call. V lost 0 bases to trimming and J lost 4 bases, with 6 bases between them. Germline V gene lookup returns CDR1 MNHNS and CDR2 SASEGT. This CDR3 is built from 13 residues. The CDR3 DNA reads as TGTGCCAGCAGTGAAGCCTTTGTCTATGGCTACACCTTC. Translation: CASSEAFVYGYTF.

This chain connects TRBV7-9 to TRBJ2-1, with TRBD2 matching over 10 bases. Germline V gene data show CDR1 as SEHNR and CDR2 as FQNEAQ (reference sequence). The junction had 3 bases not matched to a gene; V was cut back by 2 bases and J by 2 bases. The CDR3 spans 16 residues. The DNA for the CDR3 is TGTGCCAGCAGCTTATTACTAGCGGGAACCTACAATGAGCAGTTCTTC. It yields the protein CASSLLLAGTYNEQFF.

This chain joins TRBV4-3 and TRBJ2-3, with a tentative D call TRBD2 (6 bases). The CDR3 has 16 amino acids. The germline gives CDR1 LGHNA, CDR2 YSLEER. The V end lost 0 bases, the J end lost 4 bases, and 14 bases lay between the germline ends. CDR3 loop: CASSQDSGVASDTQYF. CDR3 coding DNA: TGCGCCAGCAGCCAAGATTCGGGAGTTGCGTCAGATACGCAGTATTTT.

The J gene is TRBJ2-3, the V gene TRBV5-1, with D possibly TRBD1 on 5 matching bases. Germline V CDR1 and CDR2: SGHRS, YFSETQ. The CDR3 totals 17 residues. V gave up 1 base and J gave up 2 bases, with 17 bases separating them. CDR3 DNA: TGCGCCAGCAGCTTGCACCCGCCCGACAGTACCACAGATACGCAGTATTTT. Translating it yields CASSLHPPDSTTDTQYF.

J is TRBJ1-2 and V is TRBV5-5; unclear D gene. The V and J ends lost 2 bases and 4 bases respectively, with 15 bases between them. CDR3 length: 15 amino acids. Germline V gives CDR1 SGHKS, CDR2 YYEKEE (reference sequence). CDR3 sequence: CASSFEGASIYGYTF. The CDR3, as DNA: TGTGCCAGCAGCTTCGAGGGCGCGAGTATCTATGGCTACACCTTC.

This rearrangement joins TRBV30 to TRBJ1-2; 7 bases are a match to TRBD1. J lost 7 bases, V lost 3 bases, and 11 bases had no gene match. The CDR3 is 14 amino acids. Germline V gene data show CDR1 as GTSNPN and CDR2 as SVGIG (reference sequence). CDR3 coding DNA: TGTGCCTGGAGGGGGGACAGTTGGATCTTTGGCTACACCTTC. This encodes CAWRGDSWIFGYTF. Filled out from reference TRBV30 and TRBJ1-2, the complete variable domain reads SQTIHQWPATLVQPVGSPLSLECTVEGTSNPNLYWYRQAAGRGLQLLFYSVGIGQISSEVPQNLSASRPQDRQFILSSKKLLLSDSGFYLCAWRGDSWIFGYTFGSGTRLTVV.

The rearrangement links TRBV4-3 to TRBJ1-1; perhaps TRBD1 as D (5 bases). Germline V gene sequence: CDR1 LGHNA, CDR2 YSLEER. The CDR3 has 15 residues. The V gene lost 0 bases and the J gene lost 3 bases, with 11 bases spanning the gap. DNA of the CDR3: TGCGCCAGCAGCCAAGATCGGCGGGGACACACTGAAGCTTTCTTT. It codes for CASSQDRRGHTEAFF.

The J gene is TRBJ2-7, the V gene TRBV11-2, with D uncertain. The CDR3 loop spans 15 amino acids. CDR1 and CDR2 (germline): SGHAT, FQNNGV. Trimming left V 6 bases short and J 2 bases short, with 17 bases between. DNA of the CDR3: TGTGCCAGCAGTCACAGAAGTCTCCCTACCTACGAGCAGTACTTC. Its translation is CASSHRSLPTYEQYF. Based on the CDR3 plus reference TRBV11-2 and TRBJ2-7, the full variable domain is EAGVAQSPRYKIIEKRQSVAFWCNPISGHATLYWYQQILGQGPKLLIQFQNNGVVDDSQLPKDRFSAERLKGVDSTLKIQPAKLEDSAVYLCASSHRSLPTYEQYFGPGTRLTVT.

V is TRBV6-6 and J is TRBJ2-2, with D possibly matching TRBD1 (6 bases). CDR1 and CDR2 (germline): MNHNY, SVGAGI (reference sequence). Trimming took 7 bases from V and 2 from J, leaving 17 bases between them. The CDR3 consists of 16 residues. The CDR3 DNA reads TGTGCCAGCATCCCGGGACATATCTTTAACACCGGGGAGCTGTTTTTT. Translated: CASIPGHIFNTGELFF.

The CDR3 reads CASSAHETGITEAFF. The CDR3 nucleotides are TGTGCCAGCAGTGCACATGAGACAGGAATTACTGAAGCTTTCTTT. The chain combines TRBV6-1 with TRBJ1-1; D may be TRBD1 (6 bases). Trimming took off 4 bases at V and 5 bases at J, with 17 bases between the two ends. This CDR3 comprises 15 residues. The germline gives CDR1 MNHNS, CDR2 SASEGT.

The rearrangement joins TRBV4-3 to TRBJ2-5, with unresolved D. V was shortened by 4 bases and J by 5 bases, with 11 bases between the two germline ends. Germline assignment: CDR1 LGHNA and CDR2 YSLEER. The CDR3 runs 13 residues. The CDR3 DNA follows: TGCGCCAGCAGCCCCAGACTTAGGGAGACCCAGTACTTC. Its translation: CASSPRLRETQYF.

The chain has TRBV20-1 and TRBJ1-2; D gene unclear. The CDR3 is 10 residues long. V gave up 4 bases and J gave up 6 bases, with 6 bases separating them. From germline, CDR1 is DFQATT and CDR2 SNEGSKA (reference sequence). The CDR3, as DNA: TGCAGTGCTATGAGAAATGGCTACACCTTC. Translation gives CSAMRNGYTF.

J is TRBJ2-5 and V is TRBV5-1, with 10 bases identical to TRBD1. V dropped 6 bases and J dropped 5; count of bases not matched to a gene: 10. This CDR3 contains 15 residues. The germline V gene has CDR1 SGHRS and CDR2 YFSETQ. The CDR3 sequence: CASTSPGQGSETQYF. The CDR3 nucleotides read TGCGCCAGCACCTCCCCGGGACAGGGGTCGGAGACCCAGTACTTC.